The entry that follows covers one T cell receptor (beta chain) sequence. The antigen remains unidentified. Vbeta (60) and Jbeta (13) primers were used in the PCR. Method: immunoSEQ multiplex PCR; TCRdb's copy keeps in-frame clones and lacks some. This table holds roughly 130,000 clones, about 80% found once. This record comes from a study of cytomegalovirus exposure and HLA in healthy donors. Study context: Genotyping showed roughly 81% of over 350 donors falling in the Caucasian-associated ancestry cluster.

Study-level points and caveats: For most TCR sequences rarity was the rule, although some public TCRs occurred in many donors. As a later analysis revealed, the rate of TCR association differed by HLA locus, with DRB1 most and HLA-C fewest. What a later analysis showed was that several of the most significant clusters appeared linked to common viral pathogens.

The sample comprised PBMCs. The receptor comes from a woman aged 40-49 years in good health and CMV-seronegative.

The CDR3, as DNA: TGTGCCACCTATCGGGGGGGCTTCGATGAGCAGTTCTTC. Its translation: CATYRGGFDEQFF. V gene TRBV6-1 combines with J gene TRBJ2-1; 8 bases line up with TRBD2. The CDR3 is 13 residues long. Germline CDR1 is MNHNS and CDR2 is SASEGT. The V and J ends lost 10 bases and 8 bases, in that order; junction bases with no gene match: 10.